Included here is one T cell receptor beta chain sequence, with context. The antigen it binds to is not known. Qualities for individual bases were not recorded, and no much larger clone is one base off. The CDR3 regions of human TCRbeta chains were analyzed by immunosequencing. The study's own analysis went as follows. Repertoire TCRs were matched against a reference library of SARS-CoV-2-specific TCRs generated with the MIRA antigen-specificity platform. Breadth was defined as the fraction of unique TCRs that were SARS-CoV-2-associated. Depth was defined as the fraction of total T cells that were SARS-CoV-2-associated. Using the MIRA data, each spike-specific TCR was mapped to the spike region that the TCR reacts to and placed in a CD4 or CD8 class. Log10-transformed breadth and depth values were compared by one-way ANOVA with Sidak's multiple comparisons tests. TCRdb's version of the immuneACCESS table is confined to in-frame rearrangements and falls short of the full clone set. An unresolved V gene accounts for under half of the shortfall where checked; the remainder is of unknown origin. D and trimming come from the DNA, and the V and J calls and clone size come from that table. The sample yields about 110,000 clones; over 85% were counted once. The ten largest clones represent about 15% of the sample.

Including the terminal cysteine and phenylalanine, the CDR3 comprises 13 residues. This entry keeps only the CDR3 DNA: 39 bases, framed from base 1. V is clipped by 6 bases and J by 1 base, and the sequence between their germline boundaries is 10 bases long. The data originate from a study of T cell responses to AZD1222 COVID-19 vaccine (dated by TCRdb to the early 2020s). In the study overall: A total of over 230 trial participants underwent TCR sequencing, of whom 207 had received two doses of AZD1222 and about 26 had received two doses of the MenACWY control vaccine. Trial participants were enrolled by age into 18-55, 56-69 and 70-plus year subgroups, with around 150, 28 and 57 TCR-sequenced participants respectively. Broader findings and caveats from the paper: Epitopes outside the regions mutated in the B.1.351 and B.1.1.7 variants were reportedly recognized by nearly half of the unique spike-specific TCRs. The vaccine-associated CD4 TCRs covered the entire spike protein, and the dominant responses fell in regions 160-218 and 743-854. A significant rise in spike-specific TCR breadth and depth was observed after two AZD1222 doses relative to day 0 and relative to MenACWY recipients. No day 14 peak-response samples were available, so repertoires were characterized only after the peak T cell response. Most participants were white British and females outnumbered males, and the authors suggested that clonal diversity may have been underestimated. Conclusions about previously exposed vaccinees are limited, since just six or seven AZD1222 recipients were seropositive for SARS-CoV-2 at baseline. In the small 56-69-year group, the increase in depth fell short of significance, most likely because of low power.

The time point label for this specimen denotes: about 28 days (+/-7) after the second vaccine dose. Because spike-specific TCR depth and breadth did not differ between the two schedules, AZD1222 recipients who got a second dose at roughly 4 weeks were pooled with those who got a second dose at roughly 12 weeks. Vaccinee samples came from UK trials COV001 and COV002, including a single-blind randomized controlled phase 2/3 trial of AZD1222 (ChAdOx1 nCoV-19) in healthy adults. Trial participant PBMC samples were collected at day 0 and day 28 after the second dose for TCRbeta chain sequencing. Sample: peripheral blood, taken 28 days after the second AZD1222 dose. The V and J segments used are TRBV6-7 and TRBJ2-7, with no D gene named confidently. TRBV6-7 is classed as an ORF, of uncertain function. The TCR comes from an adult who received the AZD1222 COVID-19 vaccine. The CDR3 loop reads CASRPRSSYEQYF. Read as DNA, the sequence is TGTGCCAGCAGACCCAGGTCTTCCTACGAGCAGTACTTC.